Listed below are T cell receptor beta chains from one sample, sequenced in a study of CD8 T cells in ankylosing spondylitis. A single record per CDR3 protein comes from TCRdb applying MiXCR to the 5' RACE reads. The sample lists around 430,000 distinct CDR3 sequences, roughly 18% occurring once. The sample consisted of blood, either unsorted or a sorted T cell fraction (not recorded which). The source of these receptors is a male donor with ankylosing spondylitis. CDR3s leave out the opening cysteine and the closing phenylalanine or tryptophan. The D gene is left open where the match is weak.

>10|TRBD1|TRBV20-1|TRBJ1-4
SATRDREELF
>11|NA|TRBV18|TRBJ2-4
ASSQGEINIQY
>13|TRBD1|TRBV7-9|TRBJ1-1
ASSSNTGTAIEAF
>13|TRBD1|TRBV5-1|TRBJ1-5
ASSRTGERNQPQH
>11|NA|TRBV6-6|TRBJ2-3
ASSHQGADTQY
>12|NA|TRBV18|TRBJ1-4
ASSPSFGDEKLF
>14|TRBD1|TRBV5-1|TRBJ1-3
ASSIAPGTDGNTIY
>12|TRBD2|TRBV10-2|TRBJ2-5
ATRGLAGEETQY
>11|NA|TRBV20-1|TRBJ1-1
SARGTTMIEAF
>11|NA|TRBV7-9|TRBJ2-2
ASSLVSVGELF
>10|NA|TRBV6-2/TRBV6-3|TRBJ1-6
ASRENNSPLH
>15|TRBD1|TRBV15|TRBJ2-5
ATSRRSGQGGSETQY
>12|NA|TRBV27|TRBJ1-1
ASSFLGKGAEAF
>13|TRBD1|TRBV3-1|TRBJ2-5
ASSQWGQGEETQY
>10|NA|TRBV29-1|TRBJ1-2
SVEEWGMGYT
>13|TRBD1|TRBV25-1|TRBJ1-1
ASSDGQAWKTEAF
>15|NA|TRBV4-1|TRBJ1-3
ASSQGDRMRSGNTIY
>13|NA|TRBV15|TRBJ2-1
ATSRGESSYNEQF
>15|NA|TRBV29-1|TRBJ2-5
SVQEWGNRVSEETQY
>11|NA|TRBV7-3|TRBJ1-2
ASGLTRGNGYT
>13|TRBD1|TRBV9|TRBJ1-2
ASSVRTGVRYGYT
>13|NA|TRBV7-6|TRBJ1-4
ASSLNRATNEKLF
>11|TRBD1|TRBV7-9|TRBJ1-1
ASSAYDRGEAF
>12|NA|TRBV6-1|TRBJ1-1
ASSEVPSRGGAF
>16|NA|TRBV7-2|TRBJ1-5
ASSLALTRGGSNQPQH
>12|NA|TRBV5-5|TRBJ2-4
ASSLEGFKNIQY
>13|TRBD2|TRBV29-1|TRBJ2-6
SVEGTRAGANVLT
>11|NA|TRBV2|TRBJ1-4
ASSDRGNEKLF
>10|NA|TRBV10-3|TRBJ2-5
AISGSQETQY
>12|NA|TRBV5-1|TRBJ2-3
ASSSETGTDTQY
>12|NA|TRBV12-3/TRBV12-4|TRBJ1-3
ASRRTGTGNTIY
>13|TRBD1|TRBV18|TRBJ2-7
ASSPTGTEYYEQY
>12|NA|TRBV29-1|TRBJ2-3
SVESPSGTDTQY
>13|NA|TRBV11-2|TRBJ2-3
ASSFSPLGTDTQY
>11|TRBD1|TRBV12-3/TRBV12-4|TRBJ1-6
ASLQGANSPLH
>10|NA|TRBV29-1|TRBJ1-1
SVEKSDTEAF
>13|TRBD2|TRBV20-1|TRBJ2-7
SALGGGRPSYEQY
>13|NA|TRBV25-1|TRBJ2-7
ASSLSSGAAYEQY
>10|NA|TRBV6-5|TRBJ1-2
ASSPRGYGYT
>11|NA|TRBV12-3/TRBV12-4|TRBJ1-1
ATKPIGPTEAF
>13|NA|TRBV27|TRBJ2-3
ASRPPSDGRDTQY
>13|NA|TRBV12-3/TRBV12-4|TRBJ1-1
ASSFLAGSDTEAF
>11|NA|TRBV6-1|TRBJ2-7
ASSKGLGYEQY
>12|NA|TRBV20-1|TRBJ2-1
SARARVGYNEQF
>12|TRBD1|TRBV5-1|TRBJ1-1
ASSYRGMNTEAF
>11|NA|TRBV2|TRBJ1-6
ASTAQYNSPLH
>10|TRBD1|TRBV20-1|TRBJ1-1
SAEPDRGEAF
>12|NA|TRBV6-5|TRBJ2-1
ASSYRQVNNEQF
>14|NA|TRBV5-1|TRBJ1-5
ASSPVGGGPNQPQH
>10|NA|TRBV20-1|TRBJ2-7
SAIGEGYEQY
>10|NA|TRBV20-1|TRBJ2-7
SARKTSYEQY
>14|NA|TRBV11-2|TRBJ2-1
ASSLGRVRGLDEQF
>10|NA|TRBV29-1|TRBJ2-5
SVEEQQETQY
>12|TRBD2|TRBV29-1|TRBJ2-1
SVRELANYNEQF
>13|NA|TRBV4-1|TRBJ1-2
ASSQDRMGGYGYT
>12|NA|TRBV15|TRBJ1-3
ATSAGSAGNTIY
>12|NA|TRBV24-1|TRBJ2-3
ATSDPRLDSTQY
>14|NA|TRBV11-2|TRBJ1-1
ASSLEGTRLFTEAF
>10|NA|TRBV10-3|TRBJ2-3
AISDATDTQY
>13|TRBD2|TRBV20-1|TRBJ2-1
SARDPSGYHNEQF